This T cell receptor beta chain was obtained from a study of radiation and T cells in renal cell carcinoma. Regarding the study as a whole: Compared with controls, irradiated tumors showed greater TCR clonality. Dominant CDR3 motifs were more common in irradiated tumors than controls. Top tumor clonotypes rose in blood 2 weeks post-radiation, then contracted.

This clone was counted between two and nine times. What it binds is not known. Clones were read by immunoSEQ multiplex PCR, and TCRdb kept only the in-frame ones, dropping some. The table has around 15,000 clones, approximately 49% seen once. The CDR3 length is 15 residues. V lost 1 base, J lost 1 base, and 11 bases lay in between. Germline loops: CDR1 SGHNT, CDR2 YYREEE (reference sequence). The treatment: 15 Gy SBRT to primary tumor, nephrectomy 4 weeks later. The specimen was tumor tissue, collected from a patient whose treatment included radiotherapy and nephrectomy. This chain connects TRBV5-4 to TRBJ2-5, with a possible D match to TRBD2 (6 bases). The receptor comes from a woman in her sixties with renal cell carcinoma. The CDR3 nucleotides are TGTGCCAGCAGCTTGCCTAGCGCCTCCCAAGAGACCCAGTACTTC. This sequence encodes CASSLPSASQETQYF.